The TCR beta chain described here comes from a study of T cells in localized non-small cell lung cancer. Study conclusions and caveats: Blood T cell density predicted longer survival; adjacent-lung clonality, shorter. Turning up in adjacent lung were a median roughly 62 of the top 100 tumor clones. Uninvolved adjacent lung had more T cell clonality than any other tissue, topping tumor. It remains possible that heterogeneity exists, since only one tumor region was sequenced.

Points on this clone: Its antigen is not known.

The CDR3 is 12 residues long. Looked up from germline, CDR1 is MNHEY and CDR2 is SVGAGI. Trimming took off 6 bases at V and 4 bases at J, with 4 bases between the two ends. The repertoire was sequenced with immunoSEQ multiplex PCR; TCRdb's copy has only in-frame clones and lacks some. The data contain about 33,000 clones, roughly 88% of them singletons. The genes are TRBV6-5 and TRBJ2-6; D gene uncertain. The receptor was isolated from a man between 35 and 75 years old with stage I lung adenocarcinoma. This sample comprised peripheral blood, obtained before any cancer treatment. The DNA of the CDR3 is TGTGCCAGCAGACGGGGGGCCAACGTCCTGACTTTC. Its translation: CASRRGANVLTF.